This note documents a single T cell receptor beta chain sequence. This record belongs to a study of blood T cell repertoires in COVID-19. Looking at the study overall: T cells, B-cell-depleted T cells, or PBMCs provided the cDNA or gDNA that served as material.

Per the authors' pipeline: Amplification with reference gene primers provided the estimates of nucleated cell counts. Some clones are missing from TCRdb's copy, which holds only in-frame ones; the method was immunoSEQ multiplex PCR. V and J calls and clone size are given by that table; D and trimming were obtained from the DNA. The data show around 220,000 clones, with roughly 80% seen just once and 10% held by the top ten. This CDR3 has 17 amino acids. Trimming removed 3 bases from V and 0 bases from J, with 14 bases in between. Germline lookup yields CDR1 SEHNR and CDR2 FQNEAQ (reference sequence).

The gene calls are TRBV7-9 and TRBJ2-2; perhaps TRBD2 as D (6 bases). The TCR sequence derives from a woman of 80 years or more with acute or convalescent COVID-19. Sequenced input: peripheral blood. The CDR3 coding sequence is TGTGCCAGCAGCTTCCTTAGCGGATCAACGAACACCGGGGAGCTGTTTTTT. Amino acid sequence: CASSFLSGSTNTGELFF.